One sample yielded the 31 T cell receptor beta chains listed below, sequenced in a study of blood T cell repertoires in COVID-19. Assay used: immunoSEQ multiplex PCR; TCRdb lists only in-frame clones, some missing. The repertoire consists of over 55,000 clones, with roughly 83% occurring once and the leading ten covering 8.8%. What was sequenced was peripheral blood. The receptors were sampled from a man between 45 and 60 years old with active COVID-19.

V and J are TRBV7-2 and TRBJ2-7; 8 nucleotides line up with TRBD2. V was pared by 5 bases and J by 0 bases, with 6 bases of the junction left unmatched. The CDR3 totals 15 residues. Looked up from germline, CDR1 is SGHTA and CDR2 is FQGNSA. The CDR3: CASSISGNPSYEQYF. The CDR3 coding sequence is TGTGCCAGCAGCATTAGCGGGAACCCCTCCTACGAGCAGTACTTC.

This clone was counted a single time. This chain links TRBV9 with TRBJ2-7, with TRBD2 matching over 9 bases. V shed 0 bases, J shed 4 bases, and the junction held 2 bases outside the gene matches. This CDR3 region has 14 residues. Germline V lookup: CDR1 SGDLS, CDR2 YYNGEE. CDR3 sequence reads: CASSVEGLAYEQYF. CDR3 bases: TGTGCCAGCAGCGTAGAGGGACTAGCTTACGAGCAGTACTTC. Drawing the rest from reference TRBV9 and TRBJ2-7, the complete variable domain is DSGVTQTPKHLITATGQRVTLRCSPRSGDLSVYWYQQSLDQGLQFLIQYYNGEERAKGNILERFSAQQFPDLHSELNLSSLELGDSALYFCASSVEGLAYEQYFGPGTRLTVT.

The chain links TRBV12-3 or TRBV12-4 to TRBJ2-7; no reliable D call. The CDR3 loop spans 13 amino acids. V shed 3 bases and J shed 1 base, with 7 bases lying between them. The CDR3 is CASSFGWSYEQYF. DNA for the CDR3: TGTGCCAGCAGTTTCGGTTGGTCCTACGAGCAGTACTTC.

The genes are TRBV6-1 and TRBJ2-3; D is undetermined. CDR1 and CDR2 from the germline V gene are MNHNS and SASEGT. CDR3 length: 15 residues. V shed 2 bases and J shed 0 bases, with 9 bases lying between them. This CDR3 reads CASSERGPSTDTQYF. As DNA, the CDR3 is TGTGCCAGCAGTGAACGAGGCCCAAGCACAGATACGCAGTATTTT.

The chain has TRBV12-3 or TRBV12-4 and TRBJ2-5; perhaps TRBD2 as D (6 bases). This CDR3 comprises 13 residues. V lost 4 bases and J 5 bases, leaving 11 bases between the germline ends. The CDR3 spells CASSWRAGETQYF. For the CDR3, the DNA is TGTGCCAGCAGTTGGAGGGCAGGGGAGACCCAGTACTTC.

The chain is built from TRBV30 and TRBJ1-1, with D possibly matching TRBD1 (6 bases). CDR1 is GTSNPN and CDR2 is SVGIG in the germline V gene (reference sequence). This CDR3 contains 15 residues. V lost 0 bases to trimming and J lost 5 bases, with 16 bases between them. The CDR3 sequence is CAWSVLSRGYTEAFF. In nucleotides, the CDR3 is TGTGCCTGGAGTGTACTGTCCAGGGGCTATACTGAAGCTTTCTTT. Variable domain in full (rest from reference TRBV30 and TRBJ1-1): SQTIHQWPATLVQPVGSPLSLECTVEGTSNPNLYWYRQAAGRGLQLLFYSVGIGQISSEVPQNLSASRPQDRQFILSSKKLLLSDSGFYLCAWSVLSRGYTEAFFGQGTRLTVV.

The chain joins TRBV7-9 to TRBJ2-7, with 8 bases matching TRBD2. J gave up 3 bases and V 6 bases, and 4 bases lay outside the gene matches. Looked up from germline, CDR1 is SEHNR and CDR2 is FQNEAQ (reference sequence). There are 13 residues in the CDR3. The CDR3 region has the DNA TGTGCCAGCAGGGCTAGCGGGTTCTACGAGCAGTACTTC. This translates into CASRASGFYEQYF.

The rearrangement links TRBV7-8 to TRBJ2-1; 7 nucleotides agree with TRBD2. Trimming removed 5 bases from V and 4 bases from J; junction bases left unmatched: 17. The CDR3 totals 18 residues. From germline, CDR1 is SGHVS and CDR2 FQNEAQ. The CDR3 sequence: CASSTPPWTSASYNEQFF. CDR3 DNA sequence: TGTGCCAGCAGCACCCCACCATGGACTAGTGCCTCTTACAATGAGCAGTTCTTC.

The V gene is TRBV5-1, the J gene TRBJ2-5, with TRBD2 matching 9 bases. Looked up from germline, CDR1 is SGHRS and CDR2 is YFSETQ. This CDR3 comprises 19 residues. V lost 2 bases and J lost 5; bases outside the gene matches: 19. This CDR3 is CASSFTPGNIAGAFETQYF. CDR3 bases: TGCGCCAGCAGCTTTACCCCCGGGAATATAGCGGGAGCGTTCGAGACCCAGTACTTC.

This chain uses TRBV10-3 with TRBJ2-5, with D hard to call. The V and J ends lost 8 bases and 0 bases respectively, with 7 bases between them. The length of the CDR3 is 12 residues. Per germline, CDR1 ENHRY and CDR2 SYGVKD. The CDR3 DNA is TGTGCCATCTCCCCAAACCAAGAGACCCAGTACTTC. Its protein product is CAISPNQETQYF.

This rearrangement joins TRBV5-1 to TRBJ1-6, with a weak D call TRBD1 (5 bases). Looked up from germline, CDR1 is SGHRS and CDR2 is YFSETQ. The germline V and J ends were trimmed by 5 bases and 8 bases, with 14 bases remaining between them. The CDR3 consists of 14 residues. Here the CDR3 DNA reads TGCGCCAGCAGAGATGACAGTCTAGATTCACCCCTCCACTTT. This translates into CASRDDSLDSPLHF.

The chain links TRBV27 to TRBJ2-7, with D maybe TRBD1 (6 bases). CDR1 and CDR2 (germline): MNHEY, SMNVEV (reference sequence). V was pared by 5 bases and J by 6 bases, with 17 bases between. There are 14 residues in the CDR3. CDR3 in amino acids: CASSRTARGSEQYF. In nucleotides, the CDR3 is TGTGCCAGCAGTCGAACGGCCAGGGGAAGCGAGCAGTACTTC.

The J gene is TRBJ2-1, the V gene TRBV5-4; TRBD1 might be the D (5 bases). The CDR3 consists of 14 residues. V was pared by 1 base and J by 3 bases, with 8 bases between. Germline CDR1 is SGHNT and CDR2 is YYREEE (reference sequence). The CDR3 bases are TGTGCCAGCAGCTTGTTGGGGCTCTACAATGAGCAGTTCTTC. It is translated as CASSLLGLYNEQFF.

This chain joins TRBV19 and TRBJ1-4; 8 bases map to TRBD1. V was pared by 5 bases and J by 4 bases, with 9 bases of the junction left unmatched. Germline lookup yields CDR1 LNHDA and CDR2 SQIVND (reference sequence). The CDR3 runs to 16 residues. The CDR3: CASSRRGTGGNEKLFF. CDR3 in DNA: TGTGCCAGTAGTCGACGCGGGACAGGTGGTAATGAAAAACTGTTTTTT.

The chain combines TRBV27 with TRBJ2-1; 8 bases are shared with TRBD2. This CDR3 region has 13 residues. Trimming took 6 bases from V and 6 from J; bases not matched to a gene: 4. Germline V lookup: CDR1 MNHEY, CDR2 SMNVEV (reference sequence). The CDR3 DNA follows: TGTGCCAGCAGCACTAGCGGAGTCAATGAGCAGTTCTTC. Protein: CASSTSGVNEQFF.

The chain recombines TRBV7-9 with TRBJ1-1; 9 nucleotides match TRBD1. V shed 6 bases, J shed 1 base, and the junction held 9 bases outside the gene matches. CDR1 SEHNR and CDR2 FQNEAQ come from the germline V gene (reference sequence). This CDR3 is 16 amino acids long. The CDR3 DNA follows: TGTGCCAGCAGGGGACAGGGTGTTAGTAGGAACACTGAAGCTTTCTTT. Translating it yields CASRGQGVSRNTEAFF.

This clone has more than one count but fewer than ten. The chain has TRBV10-3 and TRBJ1-4; TRBD1 is a possible D gene (5 bases). This CDR3 has 12 amino acids. Trimming shortened V by 10 bases and J by 8 bases, and 14 bases separated the two germline ends. CDR1 ENHRY and CDR2 SYGVKD come from the germline V gene. Here the CDR3 DNA reads TGTGCCACCGAAGGAGGGGACGAAAAACTGTTTTTT. This sequence encodes CATEGGDEKLFF.

This clone has more than one count but fewer than ten. The chain carries TRBV30 and TRBJ2-3; a possible D gene is TRBD2 (6 bases). V was shortened by 5 bases and J by 2 bases, with 17 bases between the two germline ends. This CDR3 spans 15 amino acids. The V gene's germline CDR1 is GTSNPN and CDR2 SVGIG (reference sequence). The CDR3 DNA reads TGTGCCTGGGAGATTGGGGGGTTGGACACAGATACGCAGTATTTT. It is translated as CAWEIGGLDTDTQYF.

This clone was seen a few times. The chain carries TRBV18 and TRBJ2-3, with 11 bases that match TRBD2. Per the germline V gene, CDR1 is KGHSH and CDR2 is LQKENI. V shed 6 bases and J 2 bases; nucleotides not matched to a gene: 13. The CDR3 length is 18 residues. CDR3 loop: CASSTPVGLAGHTDTQYF. For the CDR3, the DNA is TGTGCCAGCTCGACTCCCGTAGGACTAGCGGGTCACACAGATACGCAGTATTTT.

This chain links TRBV6-5 with TRBJ2-7, with D perhaps TRBD1 (6 bases). The CDR3 runs 12 residues. Trimming shortened V by 10 bases and J by 0 bases, and 10 bases separated the two germline ends. The germline V gene encodes CDR1 MNHEY and CDR2 SVGAGI. The CDR3 region is CATQGYSYEQYF. CDR3 in DNA: TGTGCCACCCAGGGGTACTCCTACGAGCAGTACTTC.

The rearrangement joins TRBV7-6 to TRBJ2-7; 7 bases match TRBD1. Germline V lookup: CDR1 SGHVS, CDR2 FNYEAQ. There are 15 residues in the CDR3. Losses at the gene ends were 1 base for V and 3 bases for J; bases not matched to a gene: 6. The CDR3 DNA follows: TGTGCCAGCAGCTTAGTGGGCAGGGGGAACTACGAGCAGTACTTC. The encoded protein is CASSLVGRGNYEQYF.

The chain uses TRBV6-5 and TRBJ2-7; 7 bases are a match to TRBD1. J gave up 5 bases and V 8 bases, and 9 bases lay outside the gene matches. Looked up from germline, CDR1 is MNHEY and CDR2 is SVGAGI. CDR3 size: 13 residues. The DNA of the CDR3 is TGTGCCAGCCCATCAAACAGGGGAAACGAGCAGTACTTC. Translating it yields CASPSNRGNEQYF.

This rearrangement joins TRBV3-1 (or the pseudogene TRBV3-2) to TRBJ2-1, with TRBD2 matching 9 bases. The germline gives CDR1 LGHDT, CDR2 YNNKEL (reference sequence). V was clipped by 6 bases and J by 0 bases; unmatched bases: 6. CDR3 size: 16 residues. The CDR3 region has the DNA TGTGCCAGCAGTTATAGCGGGGGCTCCTCCTACAATGAGCAGTTCTTC. It encodes CASSYSGGSSYNEQFF.

V and J are TRBV6-6 and TRBJ2-7, with D maybe TRBD1 (6 bases). The CDR3 length is 18 residues. Per germline, CDR1 MNHNY and CDR2 SVGAGI (reference sequence). Between the trimmed V and J ends, which lost 5 bases and 3 bases, there was a span of 26 bases. CDR3 amino acids: CASSQSHGTQITLYEQYF. The DNA for the CDR3 is TGTGCCAGCAGTCAATCACACGGGACACAAATCACCCTCTACGAGCAGTACTTC.

The chain carries TRBV5-4 and TRBJ2-3; D perhaps matches TRBD2 (6 bases). The CDR3 loop spans 14 amino acids. Germline CDR1 and CDR2: SGHNT and YYREEE (reference sequence). V lost 4 bases and J 1 base, leaving 10 bases between the germline ends. CDR3 bases: TGTGCCAGCAGCCCTACGGGGGGCACAGATACGCAGTATTTT. This translates into CASSPTGGTDTQYF.

The chain links TRBV27 to TRBJ2-7; 10 nucleotides agree with TRBD2. The CDR3 sequence is 15 residues long. The junction had 3 bases not matched to a gene; V was cut back by 0 bases and J by 4 bases. Looked up from germline, CDR1 is MNHEY and CDR2 is SMNVEV (reference sequence). The DNA for the CDR3 is TGTGCCAGCAGTTTATCTAGCGGGAGGACATACGAGCAGTACTTC. Amino acid sequence: CASSLSSGRTYEQYF.

V gene TRBV28 combines with J gene TRBJ1-2; TRBD1 matches at 10 bases. This CDR3 comprises 14 residues. The trim removed 5 bases at V and 6 bases at J, leaving 6 bases unmatched. Germline lookup yields CDR1 MDHEN and CDR2 SYDVKM. For the CDR3, the DNA is TGTGCCAGCAGTCTCTCGACAGGGGGCGATGGCTACACCTTC. Protein product: CASSLSTGGDGYTF.

This chain uses TRBV11-3 with TRBJ2-7; tentatively, D is TRBD1 (6 bases). Germline CDR1 reads SGHNT; CDR2 reads YENEEA. The V gene lost 2 bases and the J gene lost 0 bases, with 11 bases spanning the gap. This CDR3 contains 15 residues. As DNA, the CDR3 is TGTGCCAGCAGCTTACAACAGGACAGCTCCTACGAGCAGTACTTC. Protein sequence: CASSLQQDSSYEQYF.

This rearrangement joins TRBV18 to TRBJ1-1, with D unclear. The V gene lost 0 bases and the J gene lost 3 bases, with 8 bases spanning the gap. Germline CDR1 and CDR2: KGHSH and LQKENI. This CDR3 contains 14 residues. The CDR3 loop is CASSPPGAHTEAFF. CDR3 sequence (DNA): TGTGCCAGCTCACCACCGGGCGCTCACACTGAAGCTTTCTTT.

The chain couples TRBV11-3 to TRBJ2-7; TRBD1 agrees at 10 bases. The J segment lost 2 bases and the V segment lost 3 bases, leaving 4 bases of the junction unmatched. The CDR3 is 15 residues long. Germline CDR1 is SGHNT and CDR2 is YENEEA. The CDR3 here is CASSLLTGGTYEQYF. The CDR3 DNA follows: TGTGCCAGCAGCTTGCTGACAGGGGGCACCTACGAGCAGTACTTC.

This clone showed up many times. The V and J genes are TRBV4-3 and TRBJ1-2, with a tentative D call TRBD1 (6 bases). The CDR3 has 16 residues. Germline CDR1 reads LGHNA; CDR2 reads YSLEER. The V and J ends lost 0 bases and 4 bases respectively, with 15 bases between them. CDR3 sequence reads: CASSQDLDPTGYGYTF. In nucleotides, the CDR3 is TGCGCCAGCAGCCAAGATTTGGACCCGACAGGCTATGGCTACACCTTC.